The 25 T cell receptor beta chains below all came from one sample that was sequenced in a study of blood T cell repertoires in COVID-19. TCRdb's table, derived via immunoSEQ multiplex PCR, lists solely in-frame clones and lacks some. The sample gives about 210,000 clones, about four fifths of which show up once; approximately 7.4% is in the top ten. The source material was peripheral blood. The receptors derive from a woman aged 45-65 years with acute or convalescent COVID-19.

This chain links TRBV6-1 with TRBJ1-3; TRBD1 might be the D (6 bases). Trimming cost V 3 bases and J 3 bases, with 21 bases left between them. The CDR3 runs to 18 residues. The germline gives CDR1 MNHNS, CDR2 SASEGT. CDR3 in amino acids: CASSDAAGGRIIGNTIYF. The DNA for the CDR3 is TGTGCCAGCAGTGATGCGGCCGGGGGGCGGATTATTGGAAACACCATATATTTT.

The rearrangement uses TRBV5-6 and TRBJ1-2; 9 bases map to TRBD1. The CDR3 runs to 15 residues. V lost 4 bases, J lost 4 bases, and 8 bases stayed unmatched. Germline CDR1 and CDR2: SGHDT and YYEEEE. CDR3 sequence (DNA): TGTGCCAGCAGCCCGGGACAGGGCGGGGGCTATGGCTACACCTTC. Its translation is CASSPGQGGGYGYTF.

The V gene is TRBV28, the J gene TRBJ2-2; the D is unclear. CDR1 and CDR2 from the germline V gene are MDHEN and SYDVKM. V was cut by 5 bases and J by 1 base, with 14 bases left in between. The CDR3 runs 16 residues. The CDR3 here is CASSPSLTGNTGELFF. CDR3 DNA: TGTGCCAGCAGTCCCTCCCTAACCGGGAACACCGGGGAGCTGTTTTTT.

This clone was counted only a few times. V and J are TRBV19 and TRBJ2-1; TRBD2 might be the D (6 bases). The V gene lost 11 bases and the J gene lost 2 bases, with 19 bases spanning the gap. Germline CDR1 LNHDA, CDR2 SQIVND (reference sequence). The CDR3 is 15 residues long. The CDR3 nucleotides are TGTGCCGATCCACCCTCTAGCGACACCTACAATGAGCAGTTCTTC. This translates into CADPPSSDTYNEQFF.

CDR3 amino acids: CASSAGAVGLAGSSYNEQFF. DNA of the CDR3: TGTGCCAGCAGCGCCGGAGCAGTGGGGCTAGCGGGGAGCTCCTACAATGAGCAGTTCTTC. The V gene is TRBV7-3, the J gene TRBJ2-1; 9 bases agree with TRBD2. The length of the CDR3 is 20 residues. Looked up from germline, CDR1 is SGHTA and CDR2 is FQGTGA. The ends lost 5 bases at V and 0 bases at J; junction bases unmatched: 17.

The J gene is TRBJ2-7, the V gene TRBV10-3; TRBD2 aligns across 10 bases. J was trimmed by 7 bases and V by 3 bases; bases with no gene match: 9. This CDR3 is 15 amino acids long. Germline CDR1 ENHRY, CDR2 SYGVKD. CDR3 amino acids: CAISESSGREREQYF. The CDR3 DNA reads TGTGCCATCAGTGAATCTAGCGGGAGAGAGAGGGAGCAGTACTTC.

In its sample, this clone was seen a few times. The CDR3 DNA sequence: TGTGCCAGCAGTTTATACGCGGTGGGGAGGCTGAGCAATCAGCCCCAGCATTTT. It specifies CASSLYAVGRLSNQPQHF. This chain connects TRBV27 to TRBJ1-5; D gene uncertain. Deletions cut 1 base from V and 1 base from J, with 17 bases between. The CDR3 has 18 amino acids. The V gene's germline CDR1 is MNHEY and CDR2 SMNVEV (reference sequence).

The chain is built from TRBV24-1 and TRBJ1-2, with D hard to call. Germline V gene data show CDR1 as KGHDR and CDR2 as SFDVKD. This CDR3 comprises 14 residues. The V and J ends lost 1 base and 0 bases respectively, with 5 bases between them. As DNA, the CDR3 is TGTGCCACCAGTGATTTTGTCACTAACTATGGCTACACCTTC. Its translation is CATSDFVTNYGYTF.

The chain employs TRBV27 and TRBJ2-1; possible D gene TRBD1, 6 bases. Germline V gene sequence: CDR1 MNHEY, CDR2 SMNVEV (reference sequence). The CDR3 extends over 14 amino acids. V gave up 4 bases and J gave up 4 bases, with 11 bases separating them. CDR3 loop: CASSWTASYNEQFF. CDR3 sequence (DNA): TGTGCCAGCAGTTGGACAGCCTCATACAATGAGCAGTTCTTC.

The chain carries TRBV11-2 and TRBJ2-7, with D perhaps matching TRBD1 (5 bases). Trimming removed 5 bases at V and 5 bases at J, with 16 bases between. The CDR3 is made up of 14 amino acids. The V gene's germline CDR1 is SGHAT and CDR2 FQNNGV. The CDR3 DNA sequence: TGTGCCAGCAGCCCCGACAGACAATCTCACGAGCAGTACTTC. The encoded protein is CASSPDRQSHEQYF.

The chain has TRBV5-6 and TRBJ1-2, with D unclear. Germline V lookup: CDR1 SGHDT, CDR2 YYEEEE. This CDR3 region has 15 residues. Between the trimmed V and J ends, which lost 3 bases and 8 bases, there was a span of 20 bases. The CDR3 DNA is TGTGCCAGCAGCTCGGTGGGCACTTCCGCTTGGGGCTACACCTTC. It yields the protein CASSSVGTSAWGYTF. The full variable domain, with the rest looked up from reference TRBV5-6 and TRBJ1-2, is DAGVTQSPTHLIKTRGQQVTLRCSPKSGHDTVSWYQQALGQGPQFIFQYYEEEERQRGNFPDRFSGHQFPNYSSELNVNALLLGDSALYLCASSSVGTSAWGYTFGSGTRLTVV.

The chain employs TRBV9 and TRBJ2-1; maybe TRBD1 (5 bases). Trimming removed 4 bases at V and 4 bases at J, with 18 bases between. This CDR3 is built from 16 residues. The V gene's germline CDR1 is SGDLS and CDR2 YYNGEE. CDR3: CASSRPQGQIYNEQFF. DNA of the CDR3: TGTGCCAGCAGCCGCCCCCAGGGTCAGATTTACAATGAGCAGTTCTTC.

This rearrangement joins TRBV6-6 to TRBJ2-1; TRBD2 aligns across 7 bases. The CDR3 is made up of 13 amino acids. Germline CDR1 reads MNHNY; CDR2 reads SVGAGI (reference sequence). Germline trimming cut 8 bases from V and 10 bases from J; bases unmatched to any gene: 11. The CDR3 protein is CASFSAGEREQFF. The CDR3 DNA reads TGTGCCAGCTTCTCGGCGGGAGAACGGGAGCAGTTCTTC.

Notes on this clone: One base separates it from a far larger clone, so it is likely a read error. The genes are TRBV12-3 or TRBV12-4 and TRBJ1-5; perhaps TRBD1 as D (6 bases). CDR3 length equals 13 residues. The V end was cut by 5 bases, the J end by 4 bases, with 9 bases between. The CDR3 region has the DNA TGTGCCAGCAGTCAGGGGCCTAATCAGCCCCAGCATTTT. It specifies CASSQGPNQPQHF.

The gene calls are TRBV29-1 and TRBJ1-1; D gene uncertain. Germline V lookup: CDR1 SQVTM, CDR2 ANQGSEA. The CDR3 spans 11 residues. Trimming removed 7 bases at V and 4 bases at J, with 10 bases between. CDR3 nucleotide sequence: TGCAGCGGCGAGGAGGCCACTGAAGCTTTCTTT. This codes for CSGEEATEAFF.

The CDR3 spells CAISESDGSYEQYF. The CDR3 nucleotides read TGTGCCATCAGTGAGTCAGACGGGAGCTACGAGCAGTACTTC. This chain joins TRBV10-3 and TRBJ2-7; weak D call: TRBD2 (6 bases). Germline V lookup: CDR1 ENHRY, CDR2 SYGVKD. This CDR3 is built from 14 residues. The V and J ends lost 0 bases and 3 bases respectively, with 9 bases between them.

This clone was observed once. V usage is TRBV28 and J usage is TRBJ2-7, with TRBD2 matching over 11 bases. CDR3 length: 14 amino acids. In germline, CDR1 is MDHEN, CDR2 SYDVKM. V gave up 3 bases and J gave up 5 bases; unmatched junction bases: 3. CDR3 bases: TGTGCCAGCAGTTTCACTAGCGGGAGACACGAGCAGTACTTC. Encoded protein: CASSFTSGRHEQYF.

The chain is built from TRBV7-8 and TRBJ1-4, with 9 bases that match TRBD1. V lost 5 bases and J lost 0; bases outside the gene matches: 10. The CDR3 extends over 18 amino acids. Germline loops: CDR1 SGHVS, CDR2 FQNEAQ. The CDR3 protein is CASSANRGQQATNEKLFF. The CDR3 nucleotides read TGTGCCAGCAGCGCAAACAGGGGGCAACAAGCAACTAATGAAAAACTGTTTTTT.

This chain uses TRBV27 with TRBJ2-1, with a tentative D call TRBD1 (6 bases). V was cut by 2 bases and J by 2 bases, with 10 bases left in between. The CDR3 is 15 residues long. The germline V gene encodes CDR1 MNHEY and CDR2 SMNVEV (reference sequence). The CDR3 here is CASSLLGQPYNEQFF. The CDR3 nucleotides are TGTGCCAGCAGTTTACTCGGACAGCCCTACAATGAGCAGTTCTTC.

The chain has TRBV20-1 and TRBJ2-5, with unresolved D. The CDR3 runs to 11 residues. V dropped 6 bases and J dropped 0 bases, with 5 bases sitting between them. The V gene's germline CDR1 is DFQATT and CDR2 SNEGSKA (reference sequence). CDR3 amino acids: CSASDQETQYF. CDR3 nucleotides: TGCAGTGCCTCCGACCAAGAGACCCAGTACTTC.

V is TRBV27 and J is TRBJ2-7, with 7 bases fitting TRBD1. Losses at the gene ends were 5 bases for V and 6 bases for J; bases not matched to a gene: 16. The CDR3 loop spans 16 amino acids. Germline CDR1 MNHEY, CDR2 SMNVEV (reference sequence). DNA for the CDR3: TGTGCCAGCAGTCAGGCAACGTCAACAGGGGCTCTCGAGCAGTACTTC. Amino acid sequence: CASSQATSTGALEQYF.

This clone showed up just once. This chain uses TRBV18 with TRBJ2-1, with TRBD2 matching over 12 bases. V gave up 1 base and J gave up 5 bases; unmatched junction bases: 6. CDR1 KGHSH and CDR2 LQKENI come from the germline V gene. The CDR3 is made up of 17 amino acids. This CDR3 is CASSPRRTSGTNNEQFF. In nucleotides, the CDR3 is TGTGCCAGCTCACCACGCCGGACTAGCGGGACAAACAATGAGCAGTTCTTC. Looking up the rest from reference TRBV18 and TRBJ2-1 gives the full variable domain: NAGVMQNPRHLVRRRGQEARLRCSPMKGHSHVYWYRQLPEEGLKFMVYLQKENIIDESGMPKERFSAEFPKEGPSILRIQQVVRGDSAAYFCASSPRRTSGTNNEQFFGPGTRLTVL.

The rearrangement joins TRBV29-1 to TRBJ2-3, with TRBD2 matching 10 bases. The CDR3 has 17 residues. V shed 2 bases and J 0 bases; nucleotides not matched to a gene: 8. Germline V gives CDR1 SQVTM, CDR2 ANQGSEA. DNA for the CDR3: TGCAGCGTTGAATTCCCAGGACTAGCGGAGAGCACAGATACGCAGTATTTT. This sequence encodes CSVEFPGLAESTDTQYF.

The chain has TRBV4-2 and TRBJ2-5; 10 bases align to TRBD1. Germline lookup yields CDR1 LGHNA and CDR2 YNFKEQ. J was trimmed by 5 bases and V by 3 bases; bases with no gene match: 6. This CDR3 has 15 amino acids. The CDR3, as DNA: TGTGCCAGCAGCCAGAGGGGACAGGGGAAGGAGACCCAGTACTTC. Translated: CASSQRGQGKETQYF.

V usage is TRBV10-3 and J usage is TRBJ2-7; 10 bases fit TRBD1. The CDR3 is made up of 15 amino acids. Per the germline V gene, CDR1 is ENHRY and CDR2 is SYGVKD. V shed 0 bases, J shed 6 bases, and the junction held 5 bases outside the gene matches. Here the CDR3 reads CAISESRDRGSEQYF. CDR3 bases: TGTGCCATCAGTGAGTCACGGGACAGGGGTAGCGAGCAGTACTTC.